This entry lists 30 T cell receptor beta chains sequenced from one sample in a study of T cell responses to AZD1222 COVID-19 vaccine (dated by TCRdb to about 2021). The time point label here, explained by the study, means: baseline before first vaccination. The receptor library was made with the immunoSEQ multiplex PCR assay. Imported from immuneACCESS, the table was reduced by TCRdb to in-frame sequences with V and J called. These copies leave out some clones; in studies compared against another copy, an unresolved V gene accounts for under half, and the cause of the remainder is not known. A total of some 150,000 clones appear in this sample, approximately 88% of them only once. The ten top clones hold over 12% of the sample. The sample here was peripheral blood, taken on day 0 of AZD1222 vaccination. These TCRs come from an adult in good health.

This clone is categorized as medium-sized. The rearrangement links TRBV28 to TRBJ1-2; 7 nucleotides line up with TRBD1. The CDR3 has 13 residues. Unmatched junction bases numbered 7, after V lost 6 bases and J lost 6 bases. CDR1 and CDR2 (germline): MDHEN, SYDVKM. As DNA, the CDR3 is TGTGCCAGCAGGGATGACAGGGATGATGGCTACACCTTC. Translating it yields CASRDDRDDGYTF.

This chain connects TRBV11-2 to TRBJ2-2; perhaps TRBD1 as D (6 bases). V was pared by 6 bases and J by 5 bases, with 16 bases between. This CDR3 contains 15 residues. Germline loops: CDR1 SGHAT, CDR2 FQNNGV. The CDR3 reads CASRPPTGSTGELFF. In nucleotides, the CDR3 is TGTGCCAGCAGACCACCAACAGGGTCAACCGGGGAGCTGTTTTTT.

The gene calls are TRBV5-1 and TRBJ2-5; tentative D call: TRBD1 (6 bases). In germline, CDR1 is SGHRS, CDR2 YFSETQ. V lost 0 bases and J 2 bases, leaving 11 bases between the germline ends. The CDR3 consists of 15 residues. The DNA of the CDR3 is TGCGCCAGCAGCTTGGGGGGCACAGGGCAAGAGACCCAGTACTTC. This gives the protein CASSLGGTGQETQYF.

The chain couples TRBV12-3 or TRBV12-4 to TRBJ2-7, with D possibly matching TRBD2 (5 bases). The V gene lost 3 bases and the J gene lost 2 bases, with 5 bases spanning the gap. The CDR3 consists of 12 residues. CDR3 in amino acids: CASSFGTYEQYF. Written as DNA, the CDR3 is TGTGCCAGCAGTTTCGGGACCTACGAGCAGTACTTC.

The DNA for the CDR3 is TGTGCCAGCAGCCAAGTGCAGGGGGCATTTCACTTT. This gives the protein CASSQVQGAFHF. This chain uses TRBV3-1 (or the pseudogene TRBV3-2) with TRBJ1-6, with 8 bases identical to TRBD1. With 1 base clipped from V and 19 bases from J, the junction kept 6 bases outside the gene matches. Per germline, CDR1 LGHDT and CDR2 YNNKEL (reference sequence). The CDR3 has 12 amino acids.

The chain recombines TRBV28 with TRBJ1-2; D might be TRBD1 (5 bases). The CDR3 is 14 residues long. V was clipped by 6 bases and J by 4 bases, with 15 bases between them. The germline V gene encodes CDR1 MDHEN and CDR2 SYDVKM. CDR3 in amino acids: CASSPPDRRYGYTF. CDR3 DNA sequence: TGTGCCAGCAGCCCCCCCGACAGACGCTATGGCTACACCTTC.

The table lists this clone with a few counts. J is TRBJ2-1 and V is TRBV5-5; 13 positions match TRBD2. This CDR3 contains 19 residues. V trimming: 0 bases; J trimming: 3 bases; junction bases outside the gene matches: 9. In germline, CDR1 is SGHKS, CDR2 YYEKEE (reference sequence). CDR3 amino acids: CASSLGTSGGFTIYNEQFF. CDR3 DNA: TGTGCCAGCAGCTTGGGGACTAGCGGGGGTTTTACCATCTACAATGAGCAGTTCTTC.

CDR3 nucleotides: TGTGCCAGTAGCCCCCCCGCGTATAGCAATCAGCCCCAGCATTTT. Protein product: CASSPPAYSNQPQHF. The V call is TRBV19, the J call TRBJ1-5; D is unclear. The germline gives CDR1 LNHDA, CDR2 SQIVND (reference sequence). CDR3 length equals 15 residues. V was clipped by 6 bases and J by 0 bases, with 12 bases between them.

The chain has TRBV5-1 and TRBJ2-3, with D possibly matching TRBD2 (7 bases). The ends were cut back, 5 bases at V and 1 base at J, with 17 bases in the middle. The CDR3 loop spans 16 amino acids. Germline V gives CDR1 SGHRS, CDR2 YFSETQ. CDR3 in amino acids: CASRGGRTPGTDTQYF. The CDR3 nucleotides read TGCGCCAGCAGGGGGGGGCGGACTCCTGGCACAGATACGCAGTATTTT.

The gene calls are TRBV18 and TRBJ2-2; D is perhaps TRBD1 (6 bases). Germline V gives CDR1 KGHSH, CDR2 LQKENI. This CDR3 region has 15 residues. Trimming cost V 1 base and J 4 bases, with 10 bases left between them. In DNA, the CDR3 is TGTGCCAGCTCACCACAGGACAGCCCCACCGGGGAGCTGTTTTTT. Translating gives CASSPQDSPTGELFF.

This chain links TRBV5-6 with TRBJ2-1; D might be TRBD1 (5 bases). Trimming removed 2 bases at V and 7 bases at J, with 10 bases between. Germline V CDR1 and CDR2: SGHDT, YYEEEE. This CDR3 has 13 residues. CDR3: CASSLPQGNEQFF. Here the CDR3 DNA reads TGTGCCAGCAGCTTACCGCAGGGAAATGAGCAGTTCTTC.

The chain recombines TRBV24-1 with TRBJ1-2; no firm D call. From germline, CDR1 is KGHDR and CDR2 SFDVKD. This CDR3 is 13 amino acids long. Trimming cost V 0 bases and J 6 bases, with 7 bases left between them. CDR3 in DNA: TGTGCCACCAGTGATTTGCGGGCCGATGGCTACACCTTC. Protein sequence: CATSDLRADGYTF.

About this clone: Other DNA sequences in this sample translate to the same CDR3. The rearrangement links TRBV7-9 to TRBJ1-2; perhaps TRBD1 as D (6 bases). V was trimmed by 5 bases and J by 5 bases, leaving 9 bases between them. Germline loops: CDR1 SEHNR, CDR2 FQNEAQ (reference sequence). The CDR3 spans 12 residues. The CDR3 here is CASSLTGYGYTF. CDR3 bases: TGTGCCAGCAGCCTGACAGGATATGGCTACACCTTC.

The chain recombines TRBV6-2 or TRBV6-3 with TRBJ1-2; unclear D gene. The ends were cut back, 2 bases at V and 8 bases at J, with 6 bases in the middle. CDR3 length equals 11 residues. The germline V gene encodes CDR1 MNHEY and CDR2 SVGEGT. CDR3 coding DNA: TGTGCCAGCAGTTACCAGGTCGGCTACACCTTC. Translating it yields CASSYQVGYTF.

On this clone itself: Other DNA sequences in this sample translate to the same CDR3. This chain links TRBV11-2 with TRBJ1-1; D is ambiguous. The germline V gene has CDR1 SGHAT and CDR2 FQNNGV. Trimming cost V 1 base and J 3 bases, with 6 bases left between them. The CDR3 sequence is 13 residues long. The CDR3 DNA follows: TGTGCCAGCAGCTTAGCCGGGTACACTGAAGCTTTCTTT. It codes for CASSLAGYTEAFF.

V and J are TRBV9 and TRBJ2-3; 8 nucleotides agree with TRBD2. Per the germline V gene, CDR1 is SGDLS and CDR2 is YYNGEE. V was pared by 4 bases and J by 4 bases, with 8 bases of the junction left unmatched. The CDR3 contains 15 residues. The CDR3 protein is CASSPRGGDADTQYF. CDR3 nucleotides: TGTGCCAGCAGCCCCCGGGGGGGCGATGCAGATACGCAGTATTTT. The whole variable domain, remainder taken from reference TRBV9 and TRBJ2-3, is DSGVTQTPKHLITATGQRVTLRCSPRSGDLSVYWYQQSLDQGLQFLIQYYNGEERAKGNILERFSAQQFPDLHSELNLSSLELGDSALYFCASSPRGGDADTQYFGPGTRLTVL.

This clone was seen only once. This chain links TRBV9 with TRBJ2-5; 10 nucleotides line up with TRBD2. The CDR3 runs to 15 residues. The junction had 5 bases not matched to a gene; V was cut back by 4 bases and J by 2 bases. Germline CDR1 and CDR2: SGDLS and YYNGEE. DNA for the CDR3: TGTGCCAGCAGCATCTCTAGCGGGGGACAAGAGACCCAGTACTTC. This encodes CASSISSGGQETQYF.

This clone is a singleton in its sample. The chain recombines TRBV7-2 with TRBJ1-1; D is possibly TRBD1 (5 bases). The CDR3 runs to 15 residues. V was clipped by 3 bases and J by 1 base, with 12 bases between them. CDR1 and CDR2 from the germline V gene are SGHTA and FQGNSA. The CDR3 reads CASSFLGRQNTEAFF. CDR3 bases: TGTGCCAGCAGCTTCCTGGGACGGCAGAACACTGAAGCTTTCTTT.

CDR3 sequence: CASSIRLFSGNTIYF. CDR3 DNA: TGTGCCAGTAGTATAAGACTGTTCTCTGGAAACACCATATATTTT. The chain combines TRBV19 with TRBJ1-3; D is ambiguous. Germline V gene data show CDR1 as LNHDA and CDR2 as SQIVND (reference sequence). This CDR3 has 15 residues. The V end lost 2 bases, the J end lost 0 bases, and 8 bases lay between the germline ends.

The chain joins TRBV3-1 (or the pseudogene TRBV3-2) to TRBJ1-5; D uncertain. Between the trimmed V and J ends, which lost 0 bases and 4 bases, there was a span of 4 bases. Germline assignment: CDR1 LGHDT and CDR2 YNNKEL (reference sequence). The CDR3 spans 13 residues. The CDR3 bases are TGTGCCAGCAGCCAAGACGAGAATCAGCCCCAGCATTTT. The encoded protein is CASSQDENQPQHF.

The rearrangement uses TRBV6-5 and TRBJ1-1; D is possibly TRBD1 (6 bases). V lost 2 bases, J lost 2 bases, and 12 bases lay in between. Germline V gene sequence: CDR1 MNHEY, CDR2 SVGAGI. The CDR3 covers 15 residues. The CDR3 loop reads CASSYGFRGNTEAFF. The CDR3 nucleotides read TGTGCCAGCAGTTACGGATTCAGGGGCAACACTGAAGCTTTCTTT.

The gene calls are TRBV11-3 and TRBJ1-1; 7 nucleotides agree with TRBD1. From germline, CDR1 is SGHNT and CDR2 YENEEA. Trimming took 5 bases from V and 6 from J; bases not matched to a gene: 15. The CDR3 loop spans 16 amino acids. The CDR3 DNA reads TGTGCCAGCAGCCCCCGGCGGGGACAGACATTGGCTGAAGCTTTCTTT. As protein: CASSPRRGQTLAEAFF.

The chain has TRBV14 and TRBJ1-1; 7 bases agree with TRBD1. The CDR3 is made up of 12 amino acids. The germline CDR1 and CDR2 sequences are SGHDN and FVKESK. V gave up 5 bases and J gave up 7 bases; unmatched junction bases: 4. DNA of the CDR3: TGTGCCAGCAGCTACGGGACAGTTGAAGCTTTCTTT. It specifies CASSYGTVEAFF.

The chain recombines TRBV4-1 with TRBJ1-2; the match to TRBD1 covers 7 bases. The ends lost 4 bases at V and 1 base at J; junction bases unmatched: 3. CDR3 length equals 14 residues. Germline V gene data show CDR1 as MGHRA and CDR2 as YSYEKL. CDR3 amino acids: CASSPGQLNYGYTF. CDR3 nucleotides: TGCGCCAGCAGCCCGGGACAGCTTAACTATGGCTACACCTTC.

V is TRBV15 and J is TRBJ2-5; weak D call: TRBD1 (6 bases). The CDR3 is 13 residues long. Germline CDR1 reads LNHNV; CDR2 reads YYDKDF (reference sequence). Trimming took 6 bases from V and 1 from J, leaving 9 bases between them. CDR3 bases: TGTGCCACCAGTGGGGGCCCCCAAGAGACCCAGTACTTC. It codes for CATSGGPQETQYF. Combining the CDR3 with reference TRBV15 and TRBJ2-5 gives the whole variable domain DAMVIQNPRYQVTQFGKPVTLSCSQTLNHNVMYWYQQKSSQAPKLLFHYYDKDFNNEADTPDNFQSRRPNTSFCFLDIRSPGLGDTAMYLCATSGGPQETQYFGPGTRLLVL.

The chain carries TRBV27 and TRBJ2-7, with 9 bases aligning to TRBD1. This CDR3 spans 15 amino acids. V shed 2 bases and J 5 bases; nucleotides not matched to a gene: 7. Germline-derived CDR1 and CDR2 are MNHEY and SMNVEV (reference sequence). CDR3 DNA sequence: TGTGCCAGCAGTTTAAAGGTCTGGGACAGGGACGAGCAGTACTTC. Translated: CASSLKVWDRDEQYF.

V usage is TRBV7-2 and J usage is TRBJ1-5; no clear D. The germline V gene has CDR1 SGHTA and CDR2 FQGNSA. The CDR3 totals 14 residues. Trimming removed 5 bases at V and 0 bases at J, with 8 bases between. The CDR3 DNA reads TGTGCCAGCAGCGGCAGTTATAGCAATCAGCCCCAGCATTTT. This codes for CASSGSYSNQPQHF.

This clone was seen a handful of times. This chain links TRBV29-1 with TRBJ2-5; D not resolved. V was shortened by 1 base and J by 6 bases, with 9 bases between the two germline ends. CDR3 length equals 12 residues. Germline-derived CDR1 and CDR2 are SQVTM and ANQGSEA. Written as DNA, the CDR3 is TGCAGCGTTGAAGTTGTCAGACAGACCCAGTACTTC. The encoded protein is CSVEVVRQTQYF.

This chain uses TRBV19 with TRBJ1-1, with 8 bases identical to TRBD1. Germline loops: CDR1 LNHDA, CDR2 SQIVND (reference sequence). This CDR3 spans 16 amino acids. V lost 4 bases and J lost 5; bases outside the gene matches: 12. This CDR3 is CASSTSYQGARTEAFF. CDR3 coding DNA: TGTGCCAGTAGTACCTCCTACCAGGGGGCGCGAACTGAAGCTTTCTTT.

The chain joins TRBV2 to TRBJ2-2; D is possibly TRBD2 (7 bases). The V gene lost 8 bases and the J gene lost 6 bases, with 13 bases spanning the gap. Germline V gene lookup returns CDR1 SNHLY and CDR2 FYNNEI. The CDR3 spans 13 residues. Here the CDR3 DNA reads TGTGCCAGCTACCGGGGGGCGGCCGGGGAGCTGTTTTTT. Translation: CASYRGAAGELFF.